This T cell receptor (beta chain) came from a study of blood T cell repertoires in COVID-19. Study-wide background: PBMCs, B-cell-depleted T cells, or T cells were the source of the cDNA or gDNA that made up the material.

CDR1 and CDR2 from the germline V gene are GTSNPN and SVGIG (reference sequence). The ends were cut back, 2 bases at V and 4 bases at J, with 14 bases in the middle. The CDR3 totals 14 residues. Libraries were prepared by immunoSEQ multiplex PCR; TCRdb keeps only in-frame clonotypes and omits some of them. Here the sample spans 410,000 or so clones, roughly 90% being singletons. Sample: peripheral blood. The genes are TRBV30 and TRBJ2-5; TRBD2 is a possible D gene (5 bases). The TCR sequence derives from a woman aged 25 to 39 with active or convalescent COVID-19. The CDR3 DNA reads TGTGCCTGGAGTCCCGGACTGTACAGAGAGACCCAGTACTTC. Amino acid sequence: CAWSPGLYRETQYF.